This T cell receptor beta chain is drawn from a study of cytomegalovirus exposure and HLA in healthy donors. Study-level points and caveats: Common viral pathogens seemed to be connected with several of the most significant clusters, according to a later analysis. Fewer N-insertions than the roughly 700-donor mean were reportedly shown by an Asian-associated ancestry cluster in a later analysis.

Germline-derived CDR1 and CDR2 are SGHNT and YYREEE (reference sequence). This CDR3 comprises 15 residues. V shed 0 bases and J shed 1 base, with 10 bases lying between them. PCR primers comprised 60 Vbeta and 13 Jbeta primers. Here immunoSEQ multiplex PCR was the method, and the copy in TCRdb shows in-frame clones only, minus some. The sample yields fewer than 200,000 clones, about 83% seen once. Though probably carrying unrecorded immune exposures, donors were nominally healthy at sampling. For this clone: What it recognizes is unknown.

Material: PBMCs. V is TRBV5-4 and J is TRBJ2-5; D is perhaps TRBD1 (6 bases). This receptor was taken from a female donor in good health and CMV-seronegative. The CDR3 here is CASSLGQGIQETQYF. In nucleotides, the CDR3 is TGTGCCAGCAGCTTGGGGCAGGGGATCCAAGAGACCCAGTACTTC.